This T cell receptor beta chain is drawn from a study of T cells in Graves' hyperthyroidism and ophthalmopathy. There were TCR beta CDR3 regions amplified from RNA transcripts. HTBI primers were the set used in a first-round RT-PCR of the TCR CDR3. TCRdb redid the calling of the multiplex PCR reads with MiXCR, one entry per CDR3 protein. The sample gives 450,000 to 650,000 distinct CDR3 sequences, roughly 18% of which show up once; roughly a sixth is in the top ten. V was pared by 3 bases and J by 6 bases, with 7 bases of the junction left unmatched. This CDR3 spans 14 amino acids. CDR1 is DFQATT, CDR2 SNEGSKA, per germline (reference sequence). Around 9.9 ml of fresh peripheral blood supplied the PBMCs.

The rearrangement links TRBV20-1 to TRBJ2-3, with TRBD2 matching over 9 bases. Sequencing was done on a sample of blood. This clonotype was sampled from a young woman with Graves' ophthalmopathy. CDR3 in amino acids: CSASPLAGKDTQYF. The CDR3 DNA sequence: TGCAGTGCTAGTCCGCTAGCGGGAAAGGATACGCAGTATTTT.